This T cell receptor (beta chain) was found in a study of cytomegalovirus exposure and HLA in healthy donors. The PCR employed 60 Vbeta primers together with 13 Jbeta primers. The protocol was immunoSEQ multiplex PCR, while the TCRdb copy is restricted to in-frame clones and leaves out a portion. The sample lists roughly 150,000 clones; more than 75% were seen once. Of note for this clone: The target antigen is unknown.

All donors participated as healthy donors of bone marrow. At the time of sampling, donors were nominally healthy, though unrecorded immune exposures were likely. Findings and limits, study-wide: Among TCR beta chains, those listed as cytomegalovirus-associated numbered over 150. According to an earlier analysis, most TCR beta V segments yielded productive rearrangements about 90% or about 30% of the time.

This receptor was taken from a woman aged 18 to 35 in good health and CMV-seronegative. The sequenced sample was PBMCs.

The CDR3 protein is CASSRQGKAFF. The CDR3 DNA reads as TGTGCCAGCAGTAGACAGGGGAAAGCTTTCTTT. This sequence joins TRBV6-6 and TRBJ1-1, with TRBD1 matching 8 bases. Trimming cost V 5 bases and J 9 bases; bases outside gene matches: 2. This CDR3 region has 11 residues. CDR1 MNHNY and CDR2 SVGAGI come from the germline V gene (reference sequence).